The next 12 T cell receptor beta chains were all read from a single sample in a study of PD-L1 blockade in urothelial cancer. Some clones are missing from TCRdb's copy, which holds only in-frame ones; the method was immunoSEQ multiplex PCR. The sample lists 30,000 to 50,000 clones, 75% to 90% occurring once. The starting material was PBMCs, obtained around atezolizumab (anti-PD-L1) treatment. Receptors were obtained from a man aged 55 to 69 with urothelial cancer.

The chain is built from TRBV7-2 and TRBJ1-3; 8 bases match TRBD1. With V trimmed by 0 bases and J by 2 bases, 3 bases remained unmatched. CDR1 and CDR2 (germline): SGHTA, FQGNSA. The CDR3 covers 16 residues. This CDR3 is CASSLARTGTGNTIYF. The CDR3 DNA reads TGTGCCAGCAGCTTAGCGCGGACAGGGACTGGAAACACCATATATTTT.

The CDR3 bases are TGCGCCAGCGGGGCAGGGACAGGGTCGAACGAGCAGTACTTC. This translates into CASGAGTGSNEQYF. The chain is built from TRBV10-2 and TRBJ2-7; 9 nucleotides match TRBD1. CDR1 and CDR2 (germline): WSHSY, SAAADI. The CDR3 is 14 residues long. The V and J ends lost 8 bases and 5 bases, in that order; junction bases with no gene match: 10.

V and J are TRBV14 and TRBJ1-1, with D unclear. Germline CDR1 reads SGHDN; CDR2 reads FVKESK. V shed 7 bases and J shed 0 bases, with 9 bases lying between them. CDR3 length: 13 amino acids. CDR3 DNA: TGTGCCAGCACACTAGGCATGAACACTGAAGCTTTCTTT. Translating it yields CASTLGMNTEAFF.

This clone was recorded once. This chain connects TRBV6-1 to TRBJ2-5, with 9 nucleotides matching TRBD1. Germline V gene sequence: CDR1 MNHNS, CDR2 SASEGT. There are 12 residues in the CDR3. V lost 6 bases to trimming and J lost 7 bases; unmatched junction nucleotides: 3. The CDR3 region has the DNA TGTGCCAGCAGGGAGGGACAGGGGACCCAGTACTTC. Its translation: CASREGQGTQYF.

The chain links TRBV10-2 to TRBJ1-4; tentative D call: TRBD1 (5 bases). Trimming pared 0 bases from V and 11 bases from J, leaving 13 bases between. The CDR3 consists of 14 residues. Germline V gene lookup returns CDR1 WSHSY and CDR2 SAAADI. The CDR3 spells CASSESRGGEKLFF. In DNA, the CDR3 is TGCGCCAGCAGTGAGTCGCGGGGGGGGGAGAAACTGTTTTTT.

The CDR3 DNA reads as TGTGCCAGCAGTTTTCCGCAGGGGCTGGGGAGGAACACTGAAGCTTTCTTT. Amino acids: CASSFPQGLGRNTEAFF. The chain links TRBV28 to TRBJ1-1; perhaps TRBD1 as D (6 bases). Germline V CDR1 and CDR2: MDHEN, SYDVKM. Trimming cost V 3 bases and J 1 base, with 18 bases left between them. The CDR3 has 17 amino acids.

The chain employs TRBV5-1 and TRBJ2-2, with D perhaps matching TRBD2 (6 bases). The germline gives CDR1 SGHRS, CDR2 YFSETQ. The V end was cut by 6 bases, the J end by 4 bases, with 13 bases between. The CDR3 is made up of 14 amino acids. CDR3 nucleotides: TGCGCCAGCAAGGAGGGCCGAGGCACCGGGGAGCTGTTTTTT. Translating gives CASKEGRGTGELFF.

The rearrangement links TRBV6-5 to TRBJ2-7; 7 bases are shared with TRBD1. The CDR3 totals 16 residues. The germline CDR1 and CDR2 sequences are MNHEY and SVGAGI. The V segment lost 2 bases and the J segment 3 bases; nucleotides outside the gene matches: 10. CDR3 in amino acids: CASSYPRQGVGYEQYF. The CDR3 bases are TGTGCCAGCAGTTACCCTCGGCAGGGGGTTGGCTACGAGCAGTACTTC.

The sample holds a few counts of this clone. CDR3 bases: TGTGCCACTCACCAGGGTTTTCAGCCCCAGCATTTT. It translates to CATHQGFQPQHF. The chain links TRBV28 to TRBJ1-5; perhaps TRBD1 as D (5 bases). The germline V gene has CDR1 MDHEN and CDR2 SYDVKM. The CDR3 length is 12 residues. V dropped 10 bases and J dropped 6 bases, with 13 bases sitting between them.

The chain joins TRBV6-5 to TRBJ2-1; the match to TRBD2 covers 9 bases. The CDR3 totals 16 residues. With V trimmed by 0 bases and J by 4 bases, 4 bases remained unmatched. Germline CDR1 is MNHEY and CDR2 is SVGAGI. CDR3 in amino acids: CASSYSLAGRYNEQFF. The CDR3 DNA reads TGTGCCAGCAGTTACTCCCTAGCGGGGAGGTACAATGAGCAGTTCTTC.

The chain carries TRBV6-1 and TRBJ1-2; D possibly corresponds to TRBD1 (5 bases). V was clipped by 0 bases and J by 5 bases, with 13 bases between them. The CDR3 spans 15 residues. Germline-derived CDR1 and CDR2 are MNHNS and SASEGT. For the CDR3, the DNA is TGTGCCAGCAGTGAAGCGTGGGGCAGCCGGTATGGCTACACCTTC. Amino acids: CASSEAWGSRYGYTF.

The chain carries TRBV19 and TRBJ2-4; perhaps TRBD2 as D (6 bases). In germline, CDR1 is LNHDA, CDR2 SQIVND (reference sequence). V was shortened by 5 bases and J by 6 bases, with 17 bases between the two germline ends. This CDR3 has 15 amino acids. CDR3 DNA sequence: TGTGCCAGTAGTTGGCAGGACGGGGGTCGAAACATTCAGTACTTC. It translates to CASSWQDGGRNIQYF.